Listed below are T cell receptor beta chains from one sample, sequenced in a study of metastatic and nonmetastatic thyroid tumors. TCRdb ran MiXCR on the PCR reads. The sample lists roughly 59,000 clones; roughly 16% were seen once. The specimen was blood. These receptors all stem from a male donor with papillary thyroid cancer or a benign thyroid nodule (not recorded which). Some clones in this sample may be carry-over from other donors' samples. Each CDR3 is given with its conserved first and last residue. D genes are given only for firm matches. For some rows the clone size is stated as once, few or many, or as a class when expanded; others skip it.

many,-,TRBJ2-2,TRBV7-9,CASSPGEQELFF,TGTGCCAGCAGCCCGGGGGAGCAAGAGCTGTTTTTT
many,-,TRBJ2-1,TRBV29-1,CSVEYLTGALNEQFF,TGCAGCGTTGAATACCTGACGGGGGCTCTTAATGAGCAGTTCTTC
many,-,TRBJ1-2,TRBV20-1,CSARDYTSNYGYTF,TGCAGTGCTAGAGATTACACGTCTAACTATGGCTACACCTTC
many,TRBD1,TRBJ2-2,TRBV19,CASRDSPNTGELFF,TGTGCCAGCAGGGACAGTCCAAACACCGGGGAGCTGTTTTTT
-,TRBD2,TRBJ2-1,TRBV6-2/TRBV6-3,CASTIGLAGMWEQFF,TGTGCCAGCACCATCGGACTAGCGGGGATGTGGGAGCAGTTCTTC
many,TRBD2,TRBJ2-5,TRBV29-1,CSVEAGTSGEKETQYF,TGCAGCGTTGAAGCTGGGACTAGCGGGGAGAAAGAGACCCAGTACTTC
-,TRBD1,TRBJ1-1,TRBV12-3/TRBV12-4,CASSARDSAEAFF,TGTGCCAGCAGCGCCCGGGACAGTGCTGAAGCTTTCTTT
-,-,TRBJ2-2,TRBV12-3/TRBV12-4,CSSSSLATREKPTGELFF,TGTTCCAGCAGTTCGCTAGCAACACGAGAGAAACCTACCGGGGAGCTGTTTTTT
many,TRBD2,TRBJ2-1,TRBV9,CASTLREGSNEQFF,TGTGCCAGCACGCTCCGGGAGGGTAGCAATGAGCAGTTCTTC
many,-,TRBJ2-5,TRBV11-2,CASSSTWADQETQYF,TGTGCCAGCAGCTCCACTTGGGCGGACCAAGAGACCCAGTACTTC
many,TRBD1,TRBJ2-3,TRBV24-1,CATSDFARTGGPDTQYF,TGTGCCACCAGTGATTTTGCGCGGACAGGGGGCCCAGATACGCAGTATTTT
many,-,TRBJ1-6,TRBV6-5,CASSYSTRVYNSPLHF,TGTGCCAGCAGTTACTCGACCCGGGTTTATAATTCACCCCTCCACTTT
many,-,TRBJ1-1,TRBV28,CASEALMNTEAFF,TGTGCCAGCGAGGCACTCATGAACACTGAAGCTTTCTTT
many,TRBD2,TRBJ2-6,TRBV7-2,CASWGGAGANVLTF,TGTGCCAGTTGGGGGGGTGCTGGGGCCAACGTCCTGACTTTC
many,-,TRBJ1-4,TRBV12-3/TRBV12-4,CASSAAGTWGEKLFF,TGTGCCAGCAGTGCGGCCGGGACGTGGGGTGAAAAACTGTTTTTT
many,TRBD1,TRBJ2-1,TRBV7-3,CASSLTGQGGNEQFF,TGTGCCAGCAGCTTAACCGGACAGGGTGGGAATGAGCAGTTCTTC
few,-,TRBJ1-6,TRBV6-1,CASSEANRRPLHF,TGTGCCAGCAGTGAAGCCAACCGACGACCCCTCCACTTT
-,-,TRBJ2-7,TRBV11-2,CASSHDRGLGRSYEQYF,TGTGCCAGCAGCCATGACCGGGGATTAGGGAGGTCCTACGAGCAGTACTTC
-,TRBD2,TRBJ2-4,TRBV9,CASSAPRGGEKNIQYF,TGTGCCAGCAGTGCCCCACGGGGAGGGGAGAAAAACATTCAGTACTTC
many,-,TRBJ2-5,TRBV6-2/TRBV6-3,CASIPHPGQETQYF,TGTGCCAGCATTCCACATCCCGGTCAAGAGACCCAGTACTTC
-,TRBD1,TRBJ2-7,TRBV30,CVWTGSSYEQYF,TGTGTCTGGACAGGAAGCTCCTACGAGCAGTACTTC
many,-,TRBJ2-1,TRBV4-1,CASSQDKRQGLNEQFF,TGCGCCAGCAGCCAAGATAAGAGACAGGGACTCAATGAGCAGTTCTTC
many,-,TRBJ2-1,TRBV30,CAWSAGGLYNEQFF,TGTGCCTGGAGTGCCGGCGGCCTCTACAATGAGCAGTTCTTC
many,-,TRBJ1-1,TRBV27,CASSPRTEWSWNTEAFF,TGTGCCAGCAGTCCGCGGACTGAATGGTCGTGGAACACTGAAGCTTTCTTT
few,TRBD1,TRBJ2-7,TRBV28,CASRRGPTPYEHYF,TGTGCCAGTCGTAGGGGGCCCACCCCCTACGAGCATTACTTC
many,-,TRBJ2-7,TRBV5-4,CASSSYLGGYEQYF,TGTGCCAGCAGCAGTTATCTCGGGGGCTACGAGCAGTACTTC
-,-,TRBJ2-3,TRBV20-1,CSAWTICTDTQYF,TGCAGTGCTTGGACTATCTGCACAGATACGCAGTATTTT
few,TRBD1,TRBJ1-2,TRBV16,CASSLRTGGDYTF,TGTGCCAGCAGCCTACGGACAGGGGGGGATTACACCTTC